These 29 T cell receptor beta chains share one sample of origin, sequenced in a study of shared clonotypes between healthy human individuals. This table comes from immunoSEQ multiplex PCR, and its TCRdb copy is limited to in-frame clones, with some not included. Of more than 400,000 clones in the sample, around 96% were seen once. Sequencing input: naive CD4+ T cells sorted from blood. Subset of the sample: CD45RA+ positively selected. Every receptor here comes from a woman aged 25 to 45 in good health.

V is TRBV6-6 and J is TRBJ2-7; 11 bases agree with TRBD2. Germline V gene data show CDR1 as MNHNY and CDR2 as SVGAGI (reference sequence). Trimming removed 8 bases from V and 2 bases from J; junction bases left unmatched: 2. The CDR3 contains 13 residues. The CDR3 DNA is TGTGCCAGCGCTAGCGGGAGGCCCTACGAGCAGTACTTC. This encodes CASASGRPYEQYF.

This clone appeared a single time. This chain uses TRBV28 with TRBJ2-5; D gene uncertain. With the DNA end fitting TRBJ2-7 better, the J assignment may be wrong. Germline loops: CDR1 MDHEN, CDR2 SYDVKM. The CDR3 runs 12 residues. The CDR3 region is CASSGIGYEQYF. For the CDR3, the DNA is TGTGCCAGCAGTGGGATCGGCTACGAGCAGTACTTC.

This rearrangement joins TRBV27 to TRBJ2-1; 16 bases align to TRBD2. Unmatched junction bases numbered 9, after V lost 5 bases and J lost 8 bases. Germline V CDR1 and CDR2: MNHEY, SMNVEV (reference sequence). CDR3 length: 17 amino acids. As DNA, the CDR3 is TGTGCCAGCAGTGCCCATGCCGGGACTAGCGGGAGGGATGAGCAGTTCTTC. It codes for CASSAHAGTSGRDEQFF.

For the CDR3, the DNA is TGTGCCAGCAGTCTCCCACAGGGGGTCGGGGAGACCCAGTACTTC. Protein sequence: CASSLPQGVGETQYF. The chain has TRBV28 and TRBJ2-5; 8 nucleotides align to TRBD1. CDR1 is MDHEN and CDR2 is SYDVKM in the germline V gene. This CDR3 has 15 residues. The V gene end was trimmed by 5 bases and the J gene end by 5 bases; junction bases not matched to a gene: 10.

V is TRBV18 and J is TRBJ2-2; 11 bases line up with TRBD2. Germline V gene data show CDR1 as KGHSH and CDR2 as LQKENI. The CDR3 has 17 residues. Losses at the gene ends were 6 bases for V and 1 base for J; bases not matched to a gene: 7. The chain's CDR3 is CASSINGLAGNTGELFF. CDR3 nucleotides: TGTGCCAGCTCCATAAATGGACTAGCGGGGAACACCGGGGAGCTGTTTTTT.

The chain joins TRBV11-2 to TRBJ2-5; D not resolved. The DNA end favors TRBJ2-7, so the J call may be wrong. The CDR3 is made up of 11 amino acids. Germline CDR1 reads SGHAT; CDR2 reads FQNNGV. CDR3 protein: CASSRSYEQYF. CDR3 bases: TGTGCCAGCAGCCGATCCTACGAGCAGTACTTC.

Details on this clone: This is likely a read error, given that the CDR3 carries no conserved phenylalanine or tryptophan at its end. It is unclear where the CDR3 begins or ends on the DNA, so no DNA is shown, and the CDR3 is as TCRdb lists it. This chain joins TRBV5-4 and TRBJ2-7; the DNA was not used to check the table's D call, TRBD1. The germline gives CDR1 SGHNT, CDR2 YYREEE (reference sequence). The CDR3 length is 13 residues, termini included. CDR3 amino acids: CASSWDRRPGQPL.

This clone has a single count. The same CDR3 arises from other DNA sequences in this sample as well. The chain has TRBV6-5 and TRBJ1-2; 7 nucleotides align to TRBD1. The CDR3 totals 15 residues. The trim removed 0 bases at V and 3 bases at J, leaving 4 bases unmatched. CDR1 MNHEY and CDR2 SVGAGI come from the germline V gene. The CDR3 DNA reads TGTGCCAGCAGTTACTCGCCAGGGGGGGACTATGGCTACACCTTC. It codes for CASSYSPGGDYGYTF.

The rearrangement uses TRBV30 and TRBJ1-3; unclear D gene. V lost 4 bases, J lost 0 bases, and 16 bases lay in between. CDR3 size: 16 residues. Germline CDR1 reads GTSNPN; CDR2 reads SVGIG (reference sequence). The CDR3 spells CAWNRWGSPSGNTIYF. In nucleotides, the CDR3 is TGTGCCTGGAATCGCTGGGGATCCCCCTCTGGAAACACCATATATTTT.

The chain is built from TRBV18 and TRBJ2-2, with 7 nucleotides matching TRBD1. Germline V lookup: CDR1 KGHSH, CDR2 LQKENI. V shed 1 base, J shed 2 bases, and the junction held 1 base outside the gene matches. The CDR3 covers 15 residues. CDR3 bases: TGTGCCAGCTCACCACGGGACAGTAACACCGGGGAGCTGTTTTTT. Translated: CASSPRDSNTGELFF.

CDR3 amino acids: CASSLATAGYTF. In nucleotides, the CDR3 is TGTGCCAGCAGCTTGGCGACCGCCGGCTACACCTTC. J is TRBJ1-2 and V is TRBV7-2; D gene uncertain. The CDR3 is made up of 12 amino acids. Germline CDR1 SGHTA, CDR2 FQGNSA. Trimming left V 3 bases short and J 8 bases short, with 10 bases between.

The rearrangement links TRBV29-1 to TRBJ1-1; tentatively, D is TRBD1 (5 bases). With 6 bases removed from V and 2 bases from J, the gap between germline ends came to 13 bases. The CDR3 runs to 13 residues. CDR1 and CDR2 (germline): SQVTM, ANQGSEA. The CDR3: CSVSGGPNTEAFF. The CDR3 DNA reads TGCAGCGTCTCTGGGGGTCCCAACACTGAAGCTTTCTTT.

The chain uses TRBV7-8 and TRBJ2-5, with a tentative D call TRBD1 (6 bases). The closer fit of TRBJ2-7 to the DNA end suggests the J call may be wrong. Germline V gives CDR1 SGHVS, CDR2 FQNEAQ. The CDR3 is 14 amino acids. CDR3 coding DNA: TGTGCCAGCAGCTCGTCGACAGGAAACTACGAGCAGTACTTC. Encoded protein: CASSSSTGNYEQYF.

The chain joins TRBV27 to TRBJ2-6; 7 nucleotides agree with TRBD2. The CDR3 is 17 residues long. Trimming at V came to 10 bases and at J to 0 bases, leaving 12 bases not matched to a gene. Looked up from germline, CDR1 is MNHEY and CDR2 is SMNVEV (reference sequence). As DNA, the CDR3 is TGTGCCACCTCAAAGATGTGGGGGGGCTCTGGGGCCAACGTCCTGACTTTC. Encoded protein: CATSKMWGGSGANVLTF.

The rearrangement uses TRBV18 and TRBJ2-1; 9 bases agree with TRBD1. Trimming removed 2 bases from V and 6 bases from J; junction bases left unmatched: 8. Germline CDR1 KGHSH, CDR2 LQKENI. The CDR3 is made up of 16 amino acids. The CDR3 sequence: CASSPLGQGGFNEQFF. Written as DNA, the CDR3 is TGTGCCAGCTCACCATTGGGACAGGGAGGTTTCAATGAGCAGTTCTTC. The variable domain in full, completed from reference TRBV18 and TRBJ2-1, reads NAGVMQNPRHLVRRRGQEARLRCSPMKGHSHVYWYRQLPEEGLKFMVYLQKENIIDESGMPKERFSAEFPKEGPSILRIQQVVRGDSAAYFCASSPLGQGGFNEQFFGPGTRLTVL.

In its sample, this clone was seen once. The V gene is TRBV21-1, the J gene TRBJ1-2. TRBV21-1 is a recognized pseudogene. The length of the CDR3 is 13 residues. The CDR3 region has the DNA TGTGCCAGCACCGAAACACTCAATAAGGGCTACACCTTC. Translation gives CASTETLNKGYTF.

J is TRBJ2-5 and V is TRBV19; the D call may be TRBD1 or TRBD2 (6 bases each). Trimming stripped 4 bases from V and 0 bases from J, with 12 bases between. There are 15 residues in the CDR3. Looked up from germline, CDR1 is LNHDA and CDR2 is SQIVND (reference sequence). The CDR3 region is CASSKGGPYQETQYF. The CDR3 DNA is TGTGCCAGTAGTAAGGGGGGACCGTACCAAGAGACCCAGTACTTC. The variable domain in full, with the rest retrieved from reference TRBV19 and TRBJ2-5, is DGGITQSPKYLFRKEGQNVTLSCEQNLNHDAMYWYRQDPGQGLRLIYYSQIVNDFQKGDIAEGYSVSREKKESFPLTVTSAQKNPTAFYLCASSKGGPYQETQYFGPGTRLLVL.

The CDR3 DNA sequence: TGCGCCAGCAGCCAAGGGCTTGTCGCAAGCTCCTACAATGAGCAGTTCTTC. As protein: CASSQGLVASSYNEQFF. V usage is TRBV4-1 and J usage is TRBJ2-1, with D unresolved. Germline loops: CDR1 MGHRA, CDR2 YSYEKL. The CDR3 consists of 17 residues. V was cut by 1 base and J by 0 bases, with 13 bases left in between.

The V gene is TRBV6-6, the J gene TRBJ1-1; tentative D call: TRBD1 (6 bases). The V gene's germline CDR1 is MNHNY and CDR2 SVGAGI (reference sequence). CDR3 length equals 14 residues. Trimming removed 8 bases from V and 2 bases from J, with 15 bases in between. The CDR3 is CASVSGTYNTEAFF. The CDR3 coding sequence is TGTGCCAGCGTTTCCGGGACATATAACACTGAAGCTTTCTTT.

This clone was detected a few times. The chain recombines TRBV19 with TRBJ1-5; TRBD1 might be the D (5 bases). V lost 10 bases to trimming and J lost 3 bases, with 19 bases between them. Germline CDR1 reads LNHDA; CDR2 reads SQIVND (reference sequence). The CDR3 runs 15 residues. The CDR3 nucleotides are TGTGCCACCGCCCGGTCGGGGACCTTCAATCAGCCCCAGCATTTT. Its translation is CATARSGTFNQPQHF.

With regard to this clone: At one boundary the junction diverges from the germline segment, which might be a read error. The V and J genes are TRBV10-3 and TRBJ1-1; the match to TRBD1 covers 7 bases. The CDR3 has 14 residues. Germline-derived CDR1 and CDR2 are ENHRY and SYGVKD. The CDR3 is CAIRGQGVKTEAFF. CDR3 sequence (DNA): TGTGCCATCAGGGGTCAGGGGGTGAAAACTGAAGCTTTCTTT.

V gene TRBV4-1 combines with J gene TRBJ2-7; 7 nucleotides agree with TRBD2. CDR1 MGHRA and CDR2 YSYEKL come from the germline V gene. This CDR3 contains 16 residues. Trimming removed 3 bases from V and 2 bases from J; junction bases left unmatched: 10. The CDR3 DNA sequence: TGCGCCAGCAGCCAGGCTAATAGCGGGCCTCCCTACGAGCAGTACTTC. Translated, it gives CASSQANSGPPYEQYF.

The CDR3 loop reads CASRGGDSNSGEQYF. CDR3 bases: TGTGCCTCCCGGGGCGGGGATAGTAACTCCGGCGAGCAGTACTTC. The chain joins TRBV5-6 to TRBJ2-7; possible D gene TRBD2, 6 bases. Germline lookup yields CDR1 SGHDT and CDR2 YYEEEE. Trimming shortened V by 10 bases and J by 6 bases, and 26 bases separated the two germline ends. CDR3 length: 15 amino acids.

The rearrangement joins TRBV30 to TRBJ2-7; TRBD2 agrees at 9 bases. This CDR3 comprises 13 residues. With 4 bases clipped from V and 2 bases from J, the junction kept 3 bases outside the gene matches. Germline CDR1 GTSNPN, CDR2 SVGIG (reference sequence). CDR3 protein: CAWKAGGTYEQYF. CDR3 nucleotide sequence: TGTGCCTGGAAAGCGGGAGGTACCTACGAGCAGTACTTC. Looking up the rest from reference TRBV30 and TRBJ2-7 gives the full variable domain: SQTIHQWPATLVQPVGSPLSLECTVEGTSNPNLYWYRQAAGRGLQLLFYSVGIGQISSEVPQNLSASRPQDRQFILSSKKLLLSDSGFYLCAWKAGGTYEQYFGPGTRLTVT.

The chain recombines TRBV2 with TRBJ2-3; the match to TRBD1 covers 12 bases. CDR3 size: 16 residues. V lost 8 bases and J lost 2; bases outside the gene matches: 8. Germline values: CDR1 SNHLY, CDR2 FYNNEI. In nucleotides, the CDR3 is TGTGCCAGCGTCCGGGACAGGGGGCTCCCCACAGATACGCAGTATTTT. This codes for CASVRDRGLPTDTQYF. Drawing the rest from reference TRBV2 and TRBJ2-3, the complete variable domain is EPEVTQTPSHQVTQMGQEVILRCVPISNHLYFYWYRQILGQKVEFLVSFYNNEISEKSEIFDDQFSVERPDGSNFTLKIRSTKLEDSAMYFCASVRDRGLPTDTQYFGPGTRLTVL.

The J gene is TRBJ2-7, the V gene TRBV5-1, with 11 bases identical to TRBD1. CDR3 length: 16 residues. CDR1 and CDR2 from the germline V gene are SGHRS and YFSETQ. Trimming at V came to 5 bases and at J to 3 bases, leaving 10 bases not matched to a gene. CDR3 region: CASSPNLGTGGYEQYF. Here the CDR3 DNA reads TGCGCCAGCAGTCCTAATCTCGGGACAGGGGGCTACGAGCAGTACTTC.

V gene TRBV12-5 combines with J gene TRBJ2-7; 8 bases map to TRBD1. With 6 bases clipped from V and 0 bases from J, the junction kept 4 bases outside the gene matches. Germline lookup yields CDR1 LGHNT and CDR2 FRNRAP. The CDR3 has 14 amino acids. CDR3 sequence: CASGGQDSSYEQYF. The CDR3 bases are TGTGCTAGTGGGGGACAGGATAGCTCCTACGAGCAGTACTTC.

V and J are TRBV7-9 and TRBJ2-2; 8 bases match TRBD1. This CDR3 spans 15 amino acids. The germline CDR1 and CDR2 sequences are SEHNR and FQNEAQ (reference sequence). V was clipped by 5 bases and J by 0 bases; unmatched bases: 2. Here the CDR3 DNA reads TGTGCCAGCAGCCAGGGGGCTGCGAACACCGGGGAGCTGTTTTTT. Residues: CASSQGAANTGELFF.

This clone has more than one count but fewer than ten. V gene TRBV28 combines with J gene TRBJ1-5, with 11 bases identical to TRBD1. This CDR3 contains 14 residues. Losses at the gene ends were 5 bases for V and 7 bases for J; bases not matched to a gene: 4. CDR1 is MDHEN and CDR2 is SYDVKM in the germline V gene. The CDR3 reads CASSTGQGGQPQHF. The CDR3 DNA reads as TGTGCCAGCAGTACGGGACAGGGGGGCCAGCCCCAGCATTTT.